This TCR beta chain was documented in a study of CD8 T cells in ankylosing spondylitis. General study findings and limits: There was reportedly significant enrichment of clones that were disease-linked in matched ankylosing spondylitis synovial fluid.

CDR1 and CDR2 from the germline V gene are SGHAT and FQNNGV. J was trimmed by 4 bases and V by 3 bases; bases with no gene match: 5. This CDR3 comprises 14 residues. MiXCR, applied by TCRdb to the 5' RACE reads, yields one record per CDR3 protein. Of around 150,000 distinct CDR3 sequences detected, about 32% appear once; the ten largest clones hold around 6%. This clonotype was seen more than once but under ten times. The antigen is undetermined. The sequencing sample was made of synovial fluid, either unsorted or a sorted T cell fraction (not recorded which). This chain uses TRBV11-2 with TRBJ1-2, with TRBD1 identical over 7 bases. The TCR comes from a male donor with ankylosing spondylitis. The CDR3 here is CASSFPQGGYGYTF. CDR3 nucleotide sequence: TGTGCCAGCAGCTTTCCGCAGGGGGGCTATGGCTACACCTTC.